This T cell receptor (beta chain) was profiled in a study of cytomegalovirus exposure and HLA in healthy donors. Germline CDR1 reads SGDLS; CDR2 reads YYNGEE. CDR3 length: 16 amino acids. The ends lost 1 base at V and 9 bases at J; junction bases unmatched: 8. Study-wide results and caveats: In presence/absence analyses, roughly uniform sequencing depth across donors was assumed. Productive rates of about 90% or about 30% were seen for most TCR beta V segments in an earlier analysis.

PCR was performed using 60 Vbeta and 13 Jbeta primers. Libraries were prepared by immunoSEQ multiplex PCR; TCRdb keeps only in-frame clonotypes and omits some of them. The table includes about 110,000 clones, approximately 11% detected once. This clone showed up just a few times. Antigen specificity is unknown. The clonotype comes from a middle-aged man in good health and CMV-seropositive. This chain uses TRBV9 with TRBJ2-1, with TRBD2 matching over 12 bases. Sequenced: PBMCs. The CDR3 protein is CASSVLRTSGIGEQFF. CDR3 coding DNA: TGTGCCAGCAGCGTACTAAGGACTAGCGGGATAGGTGAGCAGTTCTTC.